This entry features one T cell receptor (beta chain) sequence. The data originate from a study of blood T cell repertoires in COVID-19. Across the whole study: Researchers got acute and convalescent COVID-19 samples from the United States, Italy and Spain. PBMCs, B-cell-depleted T cells, or T cells provided the cDNA or gDNA that made up the material.

Profiled with immunoSEQ multiplex PCR; TCRdb holds only in-frame clones, not every one. The repertoire holds over 30,000 clones, over 75% seen once, with roughly 29% in the top ten. Source material: peripheral blood. This sequence originates from an elderly man with active or convalescent COVID-19.

CDR3 region: CASSLDRVGMNTEAFF. In nucleotides, the CDR3 is TGTGCCAGCAGCCTAGACAGGGTCGGAATGAACACTGAAGCTTTCTTT. The chain joins TRBV7-2 to TRBJ1-1; 7 nucleotides match TRBD1. V shed 5 bases and J 0 bases; nucleotides not matched to a gene: 9. This CDR3 comprises 16 residues. Germline CDR1 SGHTA, CDR2 FQGNSA. The variable domain in full, completed from reference TRBV7-2 and TRBJ1-1, reads GAGVSQSPSNKVTEKGKDVELRCDPISGHTALYWYRQSLGQGLEFLIYFQGNSAPDKSGLPSDRFSAERTGGSVSTLTIQRTQQEDSAVYLCASSLDRVGMNTEAFFGQGTRLTVV.